The 24 T cell receptor beta chains listed next were all sequenced from one sample in a study of cytomegalovirus exposure and HLA in healthy donors. The PCR used 60 Vbeta and 13 Jbeta primers. Profiling relied on immunoSEQ multiplex PCR, and the TCRdb table lists in-frame clones only, not all of them. The repertoire holds 190,000 or so clones, with approximately 80% as singletons. The source material was PBMCs. These receptor sequences come from a boy aged 2 to 9 in good health and CMV-seronegative.

The chain uses TRBV11-2 and TRBJ2-3, with 11 bases matching TRBD2. The germline V gene encodes CDR1 SGHAT and CDR2 FQNNGV. The J segment lost 2 bases and the V segment lost 6 bases, leaving 7 bases of the junction unmatched. This CDR3 is 16 amino acids long. DNA for the CDR3: TGTGCCAGCAGTACACAGACTAGCGGGGTCACAGATACGCAGTATTTT. Translating gives CASSTQTSGVTDTQYF.

The genes are TRBV27 and TRBJ1-5; D is perhaps TRBD1 (6 bases). This CDR3 is 15 amino acids long. Looked up from germline, CDR1 is MNHEY and CDR2 is SMNVEV (reference sequence). V gave up 2 bases and J gave up 6 bases, with 14 bases separating them. The CDR3 reads CASSLMAGVSQPQHF. The DNA for the CDR3 is TGTGCCAGCAGTTTAATGGCAGGGGTAAGTCAGCCCCAGCATTTT.

This rearrangement joins TRBV6-5 to TRBJ1-1, with unresolved D. V was trimmed by 6 bases and J by 0 bases, leaving 5 bases between them. Germline V lookup: CDR1 MNHEY, CDR2 SVGAGI. The CDR3 consists of 12 residues. The DNA of the CDR3 is TGTGCCAGCAGGGCAGTGAACACTGAAGCTTTCTTT. Protein: CASRAVNTEAFF.

The rearrangement links TRBV30 to TRBJ1-1; TRBD1 agrees at 7 bases. Germline CDR1 is GTSNPN and CDR2 is SVGIG (reference sequence). The CDR3 consists of 12 residues. Losses at the gene ends were 2 bases for V and 4 bases for J; bases not matched to a gene: 1. The DNA of the CDR3 is TGTGCCTGGAGTAAGGGGGCCACTGAAGCTTTCTTT. Protein product: CAWSKGATEAFF.

The V call is TRBV7-2, the J call TRBJ1-6; D remains unclear. Germline V gene lookup returns CDR1 SGHTA and CDR2 FQGNSA. Trimming took off 5 bases at V and 7 bases at J, with 9 bases between the two ends. The CDR3 spans 13 residues. Here the CDR3 DNA reads TGTGCCAGCAGCCCAATTTCAAATTCACCCCTCCACTTT. This codes for CASSPISNSPLHF.

This chain joins TRBV7-9 and TRBJ2-2, with TRBD1 matching 7 bases. After removal of 1 base from V and 4 bases from J, the junction contained 0 bases not matched to a gene. Germline loops: CDR1 SEHNR, CDR2 FQNEAQ (reference sequence). CDR3 length: 14 amino acids. CDR3 sequence: CASSLGTGTGELFF. CDR3 sequence (DNA): TGTGCCAGCAGCTTAGGGACAGGCACCGGGGAGCTGTTTTTT.

This chain links TRBV11-2 with TRBJ1-1; 7 bases are shared with TRBD1. The germline gives CDR1 SGHAT, CDR2 FQNNGV. This CDR3 has 13 residues. V gave up 3 bases and J gave up 6 bases; unmatched junction bases: 4. This CDR3 is CASSLVRGPEAFF. In DNA, the CDR3 is TGTGCCAGCAGCTTGGTTAGGGGGCCTGAAGCTTTCTTT.

The chain couples TRBV6-6 to TRBJ2-5, with 9 bases fitting TRBD1. This CDR3 is 15 amino acids long. J lost 4 bases, V lost 6 bases, and 9 bases had no gene match. Per the germline V gene, CDR1 is MNHNY and CDR2 is SVGAGI (reference sequence). CDR3 sequence: CASRIPGTGRETQYF. The CDR3, as DNA: TGTGCCAGCAGGATTCCCGGGACAGGGCGAGAGACCCAGTACTTC.

The V and J genes are TRBV18 and TRBJ2-5; 10 nucleotides match TRBD2. Germline V CDR1 and CDR2: KGHSH, LQKENI. This CDR3 has 15 residues. V lost 2 bases, J lost 3 bases, and 3 bases stayed unmatched. In nucleotides, the CDR3 is TGTGCCAGCTCACCAGGACTAGCGGACGAAGAGACCCAGTACTTC. Translation gives CASSPGLADEETQYF.

This chain connects TRBV7-8 to TRBJ2-7; TRBD1 matches 7 bases. Germline V gives CDR1 SGHVS, CDR2 FQNEAQ. Trimming cost V 5 bases and J 1 base; bases outside gene matches: 11. The CDR3 length is 16 residues. The CDR3 nucleotides read TGTGCCAGCAGCACAACCTTGACAGGGTGGTCCTACGAGCAGTACTTC. The encoded protein is CASSTTLTGWSYEQYF.

V gene TRBV5-1 combines with J gene TRBJ2-3; TRBD1 might be the D (7 bases). V was clipped by 0 bases and J by 4 bases, with 18 bases between them. The CDR3 has 17 residues. Germline V gives CDR1 SGHRS, CDR2 YFSETQ. The CDR3 loop reads CASSLEGWRGRSDTQYF. The CDR3 DNA follows: TGCGCCAGCAGCTTGGAGGGATGGAGGGGGCGGTCAGATACGCAGTATTTT.

The rearrangement links TRBV5-6 to TRBJ2-5; 7 nucleotides agree with TRBD2. Germline CDR1 is SGHDT and CDR2 is YYEEEE. J was trimmed by 5 bases and V by 0 bases; bases with no gene match: 7. The CDR3 has 15 amino acids. The CDR3: CASSLVVAGGETQYF. CDR3 nucleotides: TGTGCCAGCAGCTTGGTGGTAGCGGGTGGGGAGACCCAGTACTTC.

CDR3 protein: CASSLSGNADTQYF. Here the CDR3 DNA reads TGTGCCAGCAGTTTGTCGGGGAACGCAGATACGCAGTATTTT. This rearrangement joins TRBV27 to TRBJ2-3, with a weak D call TRBD2 (5 bases). Germline CDR1 is MNHEY and CDR2 is SMNVEV (reference sequence). This CDR3 comprises 14 residues. The V end lost 3 bases, the J end lost 4 bases, and 11 bases lay between the germline ends.

This sequence joins TRBV7-9 and TRBJ2-6, with 9 bases matching TRBD1. V gave up 5 bases and J gave up 1 base; unmatched junction bases: 6. Germline-derived CDR1 and CDR2 are SEHNR and FQNEAQ (reference sequence). The CDR3 extends over 17 amino acids. CDR3 DNA: TGTGCCAGCAGCCGGGACAGGGATTCGTCTGGGGCCAACGTCCTGACTTTC. Protein sequence: CASSRDRDSSGANVLTF.

V usage is TRBV7-9 and J usage is TRBJ2-3; TRBD2 is a possible D gene (6 bases). Trimming stripped 2 bases from V and 0 bases from J, with 12 bases between. The CDR3 consists of 16 residues. Germline V gene lookup returns CDR1 SEHNR and CDR2 FQNEAQ (reference sequence). CDR3 sequence: CASSLWGVYSTDTQYF. The CDR3 nucleotides read TGTGCCAGCAGCTTATGGGGGGTCTATAGCACAGATACGCAGTATTTT.

The sample holds one count of this clone. The gene calls are TRBV5-6 and TRBJ2-7; possible D gene TRBD2, 5 bases. The germline CDR1 and CDR2 sequences are SGHDT and YYEEEE. Between the trimmed V and J ends, which lost 6 bases and 3 bases, there was a span of 19 bases. CDR3 length equals 15 residues. In DNA, the CDR3 is TGTGCCAGCATGATTCGGGGAAGAGAGGTCTACGAGCAGTACTTC. Translating it yields CASMIRGREVYEQYF. Full variable domain (remainder filled in from reference TRBV5-6 and TRBJ2-7): DAGVTQSPTHLIKTRGQQVTLRCSPKSGHDTVSWYQQALGQGPQFIFQYYEEEERQRGNFPDRFSGHQFPNYSSELNVNALLLGDSALYLCASMIRGREVYEQYFGPGTRLTVT.

This clone was seen once. CDR3 amino acids: CASSPRTGSNNEQFF. CDR3 in DNA: TGTGCCAGCTCACCAAGGACAGGGTCTAACAATGAGCAGTTCTTC. V gene TRBV18 combines with J gene TRBJ2-1; 8 nucleotides agree with TRBD1. The length of the CDR3 is 15 residues. V trimming: 2 bases; J trimming: 5 bases; junction bases outside the gene matches: 5. CDR1 KGHSH and CDR2 LQKENI come from the germline V gene.

The chain has TRBV6-6 and TRBJ2-6; D is unresolved. The V gene's germline CDR1 is MNHNY and CDR2 SVGAGI (reference sequence). V was cut by 5 bases and J by 0 bases, with 8 bases left in between. CDR3 length: 15 amino acids. CDR3 in amino acids: CASSRLSSGANVLTF. The CDR3, as DNA: TGTGCCAGCAGTAGACTGAGCTCTGGGGCCAACGTCCTGACTTTC.

The chain joins TRBV6-5 to TRBJ1-5; maybe TRBD1 (5 bases). This CDR3 is 14 amino acids long. V lost 8 bases to trimming and J lost 2 bases, with 13 bases between them. From germline, CDR1 is MNHEY and CDR2 SVGAGI. CDR3 DNA sequence: TGTGCCAGCGCTAGGAGGGACCGCAATCAGCCCCAGCATTTT. It encodes CASARRDRNQPQHF.

The chain uses TRBV6-1 and TRBJ1-1; D may be TRBD1 (6 bases). Trimming removed 3 bases at V and 5 bases at J, with 13 bases between. Germline CDR1 reads MNHNS; CDR2 reads SASEGT. This CDR3 is 14 amino acids long. CDR3 loop: CASSDRRGRTEAFF. The CDR3 nucleotides read TGTGCCAGCAGTGACCGCAGGGGAAGGACTGAAGCTTTCTTT.

This clone appeared once. The V call is TRBV5-1, the J call TRBJ2-5; D remains ambiguous. The length of the CDR3 is 15 residues. Germline CDR1 and CDR2: SGHRS and YFSETQ. Trimming left V 5 bases short and J 0 bases short, with 14 bases between. In DNA form, the CDR3 reads TGCGCCAGCAGGTCGCCCTCTAGAGACCAAGAGACCCAGTACTTC. Its protein product is CASRSPSRDQETQYF.

This chain uses TRBV7-2 with TRBJ2-7, with 7 bases lining up with TRBD1. The J segment lost 0 bases and the V segment lost 2 bases, leaving 4 bases of the junction unmatched. Germline CDR1 is SGHTA and CDR2 is FQGNSA. The CDR3 is 15 residues long. The DNA for the CDR3 is TGTGCCAGCAGCTTACAACAGGGGAGCTCCTACGAGCAGTACTTC. Amino acid sequence: CASSLQQGSSYEQYF. Full variable domain (rest looked up from reference TRBV7-2 and TRBJ2-7): GAGVSQSPSNKVTEKGKDVELRCDPISGHTALYWYRQSLGQGLEFLIYFQGNSAPDKSGLPSDRFSAERTGGSVSTLTIQRTQQEDSAVYLCASSLQQGSSYEQYFGPGTRLTVT.

The V call is TRBV9, the J call TRBJ2-2; no firm D call. V lost 4 bases and J lost 10, with 8 bases in between. The CDR3 sequence is 11 residues long. Germline loops: CDR1 SGDLS, CDR2 YYNGEE. Written as DNA, the CDR3 is TGTGCCAGCAGCTTAGGAGTGGAGCTGTTTTTT. Translated: CASSLGVELFF. The complete variable domain, with remaining parts taken from reference TRBV9 and TRBJ2-2, reads DSGVTQTPKHLITATGQRVTLRCSPRSGDLSVYWYQQSLDQGLQFLIQYYNGEERAKGNILERFSAQQFPDLHSELNLSSLELGDSALYFCASSLGVELFFGEGSRLTVL.

V usage is TRBV7-8 and J usage is TRBJ2-3; tentatively, D is TRBD1 (6 bases). CDR3 size: 15 residues. From germline, CDR1 is SGHVS and CDR2 FQNEAQ. Trimming stripped 4 bases from V and 7 bases from J, with 18 bases between. The CDR3 sequence is CASSSIITGKNTQYF. CDR3 in DNA: TGTGCCAGCAGCTCGATAATCACAGGGAAAAATACGCAGTATTTT.